The rows below give T cell receptor beta chains drawn from one sample of a study of blood T cell repertoires in COVID-19. The protocol was immunoSEQ multiplex PCR, while the TCRdb copy is restricted to in-frame clones and leaves out a portion. The sample contains some 150,000 clones, 80% of which appear only once. Sequenced sample: peripheral blood. The origin of the receptors is a man aged 55 to 70 with acute or convalescent COVID-19. Both conserved end residues are trimmed from each CDR3.

J gene: TRBJ2-2
V gene: TRBV9
CDR3 length: 11
CDR3 protein: ASSAPDTGELF

J gene: TRBJ1-2
V gene: TRBV6-5
CDR3 length: 14
CDR3 protein: ASSYSWRGSRYGYT

J gene: TRBJ2-3
V gene: TRBV6-6
CDR3 length: 16
CDR3 protein: ASSLGGPGGYFTDTQY

J gene: TRBJ2-7
V gene: TRBV3-1/TRBV3-2
CDR3 length: 13
CDR3 protein: ASSQGGTGGYEQY

J gene: TRBJ2-3
V gene: TRBV2
CDR3 length: 15
CDR3 protein: ASSWTSGAVSTDTQY

J gene: TRBJ1-1
V gene: TRBV19
CDR3 length: 13
CDR3 protein: ASSIGGTANTEAF

J gene: TRBJ2-7
V gene: TRBV10-1
CDR3 length: 11
CDR3 protein: ASSPGSHYEQY

J gene: TRBJ2-6
V gene: TRBV5-6
CDR3 length: 15
CDR3 protein: ASSRQKGISGANVLT

J gene: TRBJ1-5
V gene: TRBV5-8
CDR3 length: 13
CDR3 protein: ASSSSPARNQPQH

J gene: TRBJ2-7
V gene: TRBV5-1
CDR3 length: 13
CDR3 protein: ASTKGGQTNYEQY

J gene: TRBJ2-6
V gene: TRBV19
CDR3 length: 16
CDR3 protein: ASGAQGVLVSGANVLT

J gene: TRBJ1-1
V gene: TRBV2
CDR3 length: 11
CDR3 protein: ASSGQGNTEAF

J gene: TRBJ1-1
V gene: TRBV20-1
CDR3 length: 9
CDR3 protein: SALGSREAF

J gene: TRBJ2-2
V gene: TRBV7-9
CDR3 length: 11
CDR3 protein: ASRATLAGELF

J gene: TRBJ1-5
V gene: TRBV5-3
CDR3 length: 13
CDR3 protein: ARSLTGGGNQPQH

J gene: TRBJ1-1
V gene: TRBV7-2
CDR3 length: 14
CDR3 protein: ASSPHSGALNTEAF

J gene: TRBJ2-1
V gene: TRBV7-2
CDR3 length: 12
CDR3 protein: ASSLAVYRNEQF

J gene: TRBJ2-1
V gene: TRBV28
CDR3 length: 10
CDR3 protein: ASRTSGGIQF

J gene: TRBJ1-5
V gene: TRBV2
CDR3 length: 12
CDR3 protein: ASNMIEARQPQH

J gene: TRBJ2-3
V gene: TRBV6-1
CDR3 length: 12
CDR3 protein: ASTLGSYTDTQY

J gene: TRBJ2-5
V gene: TRBV4-1
CDR3 length: 14
CDR3 protein: ASSQNPSGGFETQY

J gene: TRBJ2-2
V gene: TRBV15
CDR3 length: 12
CDR3 protein: ATSIGTGDGELF

J gene: TRBJ1-1
V gene: TRBV5-8
CDR3 length: 14
CDR3 protein: ASSLYQGQVNTEAF

J gene: TRBJ2-3
V gene: TRBV2
CDR3 length: 12
CDR3 protein: ASKGGVSTDTQY

J gene: TRBJ2-7
V gene: TRBV24-1
CDR3 length: 10
CDR3 protein: ATSDLLGRQY

J gene: TRBJ1-2
V gene: TRBV19
CDR3 length: 12
CDR3 protein: ASRTGQGFYGYT

J gene: TRBJ1-2
V gene: TRBV6-5
CDR3 length: 12
CDR3 protein: ASSRQGARDGYT

J gene: TRBJ1-6
V gene: TRBV7-2
CDR3 length: 14
CDR3 protein: ASSPPGGIYNSPLH

J gene: TRBJ2-1
V gene: TRBV9
CDR3 length: 12
CDR3 protein: ASSVSPLSSEQF

J gene: TRBJ2-7
V gene: TRBV7-2
CDR3 length: 13
CDR3 protein: ASSQTSSGSYEQY

J gene: TRBJ2-7
V gene: TRBV7-2
CDR3 length: 15
CDR3 protein: ASSLPGLAGRSYEQY

J gene: TRBJ2-5
V gene: TRBV7-8
CDR3 length: 11
CDR3 protein: ASSLGLAETQY

J gene: TRBJ2-7
V gene: TRBV6-6
CDR3 length: 10
CDR3 protein: ASRPQIHEQY

J gene: TRBJ2-5
V gene: TRBV19
CDR3 length: 13
CDR3 protein: ASTSSGGASETQY

J gene: TRBJ1-6
V gene: TRBV27
CDR3 length: 13
CDR3 protein: ASSLPPGGNSPLH

J gene: TRBJ1-1
V gene: TRBV10-3
CDR3 length: 14
CDR3 protein: ATGGGRALWGTEAF

J gene: TRBJ1-6
V gene: TRBV7-2
CDR3 length: 13
CDR3 protein: ASSPIRGNNSPLH

J gene: TRBJ2-7
V gene: TRBV7-9
CDR3 length: 9
CDR3 protein: ASTSGYEQY

J gene: TRBJ1-6
V gene: TRBV25-1
CDR3 length: 10
CDR3 protein: ASSVQYSPLH

J gene: TRBJ2-1
V gene: TRBV9
CDR3 length: 14
CDR3 protein: ASSPGASGRSGEQF

J gene: TRBJ2-2
V gene: TRBV27
CDR3 length: 14
CDR3 protein: ASNPTSGSSTGELF